This T cell receptor beta chain came from a study of cytomegalovirus exposure and HLA in healthy donors. Study information: The approximately 720 first-cohort repertoires and the 95 to 150 validation repertoires shared the same platform, a later analysis reported. Notes on the study in general: Clusters of TCRs from the first cohort tended to co-occur in the 120 validation repertoires (as a later analysis found). CMV antigen specificity of a few CMV-associated chains was confirmed in vitro. For most TCR sequences rarity was the rule, although some public TCRs occurred in many donors.

Germline CDR1 is SNHLY and CDR2 is FYNNEI. V lost 7 bases to trimming and J lost 0 bases, with 18 bases between them. The CDR3 totals 16 residues. For this clone: Its antigen is currently unknown.

Profiled with immunoSEQ multiplex PCR; TCRdb holds only in-frame clones, not every one. The sample yields about 330,000 clones, 86% seen once. The chain is built from TRBV2 and TRBJ2-5, with a tentative D call TRBD1 (5 bases). What was sequenced was PBMCs. This sequence originates from a woman between 18 and 30 years old in good health and CMV-seronegative. CDR3 sequence: CASKTEYLQYQETQYF. DNA of the CDR3: TGTGCCAGCAAGACAGAATACCTTCAGTACCAAGAGACCCAGTACTTC.